This T cell receptor (beta chain) was recorded in a study of T-cell memory formation after mild COVID-19. Whole-study context: Largely donor-specific TCR clusters were found.

Trimming cost V 9 bases and J 7 bases, with 18 bases left between them. CDR3 size: 13 residues. Germline V CDR1 and CDR2: KGHSH, LQKENI. Using its own MiXCR run on the 5' RACE reads, TCRdb lists one record per CDR3 protein. Altogether approximately 340,000 distinct CDR3 sequences are present, about a sixth being singletons, with the ten largest covering about a fifth. The sequence was obtained from a man younger than 30 who had mild COVID-19 (a few samples of this study predate the infection). Cell type and time point are not known. This chain links TRBV18 with TRBJ1-1; weak D call: TRBD1 (5 bases). Sequencing was carried out using PBMCs or a T cell subset sorted from them (not recorded which). In DNA form, the CDR3 reads TGTGCCAGTTCTAGTCAGACCCAGGGTGAAGCTTTCTTT. Translated, it gives CASSSQTQGEAFF.